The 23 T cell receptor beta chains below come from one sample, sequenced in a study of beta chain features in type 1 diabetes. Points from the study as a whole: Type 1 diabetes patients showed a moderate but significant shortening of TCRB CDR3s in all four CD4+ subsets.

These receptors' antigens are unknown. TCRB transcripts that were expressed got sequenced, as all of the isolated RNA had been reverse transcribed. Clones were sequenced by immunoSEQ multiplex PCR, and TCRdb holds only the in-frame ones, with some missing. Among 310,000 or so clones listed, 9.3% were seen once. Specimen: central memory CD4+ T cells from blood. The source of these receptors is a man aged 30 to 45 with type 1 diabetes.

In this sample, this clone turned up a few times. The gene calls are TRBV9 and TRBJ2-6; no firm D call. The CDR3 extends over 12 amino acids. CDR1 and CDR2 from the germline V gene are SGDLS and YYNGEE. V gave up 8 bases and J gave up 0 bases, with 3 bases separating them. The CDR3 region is CASYSGANVLTF. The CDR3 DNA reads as TGTGCCAGTTACTCTGGGGCCAACGTCCTGACTTTC.

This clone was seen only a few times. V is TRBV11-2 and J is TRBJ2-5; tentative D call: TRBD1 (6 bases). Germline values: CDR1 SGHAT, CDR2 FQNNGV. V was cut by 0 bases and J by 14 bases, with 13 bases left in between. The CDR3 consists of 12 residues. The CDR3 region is CASSLDTQGSYF. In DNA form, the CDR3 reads TGTGCCAGCAGCTTAGATACGCAGGGGAGTTACTTC.

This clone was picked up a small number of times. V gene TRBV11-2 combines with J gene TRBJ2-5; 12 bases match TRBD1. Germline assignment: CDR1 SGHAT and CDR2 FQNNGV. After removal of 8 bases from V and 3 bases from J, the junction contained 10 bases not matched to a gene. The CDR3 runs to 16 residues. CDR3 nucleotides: TGTGCCAGCCGCCGGTTGGGACAGGGGGCGAAAGAGACCCAGTACTTC. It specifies CASRRLGQGAKETQYF.

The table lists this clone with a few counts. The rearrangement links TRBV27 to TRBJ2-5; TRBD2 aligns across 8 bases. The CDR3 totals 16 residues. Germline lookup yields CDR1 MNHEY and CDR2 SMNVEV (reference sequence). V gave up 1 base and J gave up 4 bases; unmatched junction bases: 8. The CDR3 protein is CASSLYRGGFAETQYF. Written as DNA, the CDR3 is TGTGCCAGCAGTTTATACCGGGGGGGATTTGCAGAGACCCAGTACTTC.

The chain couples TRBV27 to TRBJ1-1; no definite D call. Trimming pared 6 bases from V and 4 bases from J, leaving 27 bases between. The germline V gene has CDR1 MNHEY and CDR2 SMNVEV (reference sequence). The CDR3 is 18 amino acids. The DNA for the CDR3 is TGTGCCAGCAGAACCTTGGGCGTGGCGGTGGGAGAGGGCACTGAAGCTTTCTTT. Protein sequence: CASRTLGVAVGEGTEAFF.

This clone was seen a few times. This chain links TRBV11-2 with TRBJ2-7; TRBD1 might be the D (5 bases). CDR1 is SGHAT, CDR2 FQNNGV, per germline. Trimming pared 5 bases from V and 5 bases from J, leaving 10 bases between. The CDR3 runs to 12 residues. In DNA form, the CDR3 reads TGTGCCAGCAGCCACGGACATCACGAGCAGTACTTC. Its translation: CASSHGHHEQYF. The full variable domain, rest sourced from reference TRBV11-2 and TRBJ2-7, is EAGVAQSPRYKIIEKRQSVAFWCNPISGHATLYWYQQILGQGPKLLIQFQNNGVVDDSQLPKDRFSAERLKGVDSTLKIQPAKLEDSAVYLCASSHGHHEQYFGPGTRLTVT.

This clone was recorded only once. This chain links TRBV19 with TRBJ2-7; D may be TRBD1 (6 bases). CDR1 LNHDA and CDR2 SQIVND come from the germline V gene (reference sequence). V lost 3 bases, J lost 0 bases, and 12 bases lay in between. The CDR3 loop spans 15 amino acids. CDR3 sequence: CASSISGTYSYEQYF. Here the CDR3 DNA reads TGTGCCAGTAGTATTTCGGGGACATACTCCTACGAGCAGTACTTC.

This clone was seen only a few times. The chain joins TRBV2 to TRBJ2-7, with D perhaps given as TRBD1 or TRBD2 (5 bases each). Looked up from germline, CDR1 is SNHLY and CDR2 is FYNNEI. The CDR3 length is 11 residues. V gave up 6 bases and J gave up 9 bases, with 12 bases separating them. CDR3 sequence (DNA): TGTGCCAGCAGCACCCGGGACCGGCAGTACTTC. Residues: CASSTRDRQYF.

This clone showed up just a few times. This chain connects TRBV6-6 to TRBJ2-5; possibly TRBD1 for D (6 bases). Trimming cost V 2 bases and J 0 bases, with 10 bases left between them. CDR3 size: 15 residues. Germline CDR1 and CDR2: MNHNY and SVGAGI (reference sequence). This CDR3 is CASSYSTGHQETQYF. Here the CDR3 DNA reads TGTGCCAGCAGTTACAGCACAGGGCACCAAGAGACCCAGTACTTC.

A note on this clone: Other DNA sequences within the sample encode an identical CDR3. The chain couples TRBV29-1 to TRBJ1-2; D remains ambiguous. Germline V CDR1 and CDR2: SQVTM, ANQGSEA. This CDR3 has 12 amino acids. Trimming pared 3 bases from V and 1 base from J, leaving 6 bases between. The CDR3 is CSVEGNNYGYTF. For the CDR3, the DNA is TGCAGCGTTGAGGGGAATAACTATGGCTACACCTTC.

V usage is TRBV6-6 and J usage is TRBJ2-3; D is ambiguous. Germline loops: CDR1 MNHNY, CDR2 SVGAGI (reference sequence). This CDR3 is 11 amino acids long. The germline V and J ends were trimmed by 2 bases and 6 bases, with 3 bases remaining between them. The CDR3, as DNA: TGTGCCAGCAGTTACATGGATACGCAGTATTTT. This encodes CASSYMDTQYF.

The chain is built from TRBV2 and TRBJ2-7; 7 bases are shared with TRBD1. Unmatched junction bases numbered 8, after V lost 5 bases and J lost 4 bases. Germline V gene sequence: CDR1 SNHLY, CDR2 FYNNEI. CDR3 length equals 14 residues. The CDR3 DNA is TGTGCCAGCAGTCGGGACAGAGTAAAGTACGAGCAGTACTTC. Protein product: CASSRDRVKYEQYF.

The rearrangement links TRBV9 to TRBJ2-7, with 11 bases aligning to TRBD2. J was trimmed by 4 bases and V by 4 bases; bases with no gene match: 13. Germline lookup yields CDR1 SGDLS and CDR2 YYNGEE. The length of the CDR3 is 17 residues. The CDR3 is CASSSLGLAEGLYEQYF. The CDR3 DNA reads TGTGCCAGCAGCTCCCTGGGACTAGCGGAAGGGCTATACGAGCAGTACTTC.

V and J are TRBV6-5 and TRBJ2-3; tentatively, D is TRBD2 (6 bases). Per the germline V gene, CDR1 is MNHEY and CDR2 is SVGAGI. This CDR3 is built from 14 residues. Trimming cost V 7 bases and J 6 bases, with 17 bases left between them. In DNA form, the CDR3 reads TGTGCCAGCACCCGGGGACTGCTCGCGGATACGCAGTATTTT. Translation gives CASTRGLLADTQYF.

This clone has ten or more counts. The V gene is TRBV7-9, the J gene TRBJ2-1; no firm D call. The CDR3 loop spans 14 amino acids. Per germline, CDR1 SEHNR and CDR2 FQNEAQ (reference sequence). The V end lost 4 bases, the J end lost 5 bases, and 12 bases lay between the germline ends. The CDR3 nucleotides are TGTGCCAGCAGCTCCAAGCAATGGAACAATGAGCAGTTCTTC. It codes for CASSSKQWNNEQFF.

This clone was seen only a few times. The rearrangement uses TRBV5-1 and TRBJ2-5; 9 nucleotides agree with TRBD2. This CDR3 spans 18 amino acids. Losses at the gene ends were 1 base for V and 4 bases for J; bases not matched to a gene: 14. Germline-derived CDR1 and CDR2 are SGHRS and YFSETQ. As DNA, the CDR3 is TGCGCCAGCAGCTTGTCGATCAGTGGCGGGGGGGCCGGAGAGACCCAGTACTTC. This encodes CASSLSISGGGAGETQYF.

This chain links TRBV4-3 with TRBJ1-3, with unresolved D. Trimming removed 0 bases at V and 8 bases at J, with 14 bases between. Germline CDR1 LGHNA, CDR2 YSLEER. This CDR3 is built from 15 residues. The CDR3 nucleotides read TGCGCCAGCAGCCAAGACTCGGGTATGAGAGACACCATATATTTT. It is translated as CASSQDSGMRDTIYF.

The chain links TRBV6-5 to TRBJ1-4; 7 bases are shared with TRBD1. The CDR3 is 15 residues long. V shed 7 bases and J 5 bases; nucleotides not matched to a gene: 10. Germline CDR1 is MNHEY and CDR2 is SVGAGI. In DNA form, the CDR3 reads TGTGCCAGCACCCGAACCGGGACAGAAAATGAAAAACTGTTTTTT. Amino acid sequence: CASTRTGTENEKLFF.

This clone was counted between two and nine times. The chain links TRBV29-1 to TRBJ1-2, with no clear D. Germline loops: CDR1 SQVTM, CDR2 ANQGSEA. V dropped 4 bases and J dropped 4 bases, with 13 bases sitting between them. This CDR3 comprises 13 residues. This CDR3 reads CSVGGLGSYGYTF. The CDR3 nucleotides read TGCAGCGTTGGAGGGCTGGGATCCTATGGCTACACCTTC.

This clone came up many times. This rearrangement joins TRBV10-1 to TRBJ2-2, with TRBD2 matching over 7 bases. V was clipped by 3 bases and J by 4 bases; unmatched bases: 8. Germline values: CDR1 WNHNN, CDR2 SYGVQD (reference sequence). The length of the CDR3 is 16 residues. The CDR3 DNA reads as TGCGCCAGCAGTGACTCCAGCGGGGTTACCACCGGGGAGCTGTTTTTT. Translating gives CASSDSSGVTTGELFF.

CDR3 nucleotides: TGCAGCGTTAGAGGGCAGGGGGCGGTCGAGCAGTACTTC. Translating gives CSVRGQGAVEQYF. The chain is built from TRBV29-1 and TRBJ2-7, with 8 nucleotides matching TRBD1. Trimming cost V 5 bases and J 6 bases; bases outside gene matches: 9. The CDR3 totals 13 residues. Per the germline V gene, CDR1 is SQVTM and CDR2 is ANQGSEA.

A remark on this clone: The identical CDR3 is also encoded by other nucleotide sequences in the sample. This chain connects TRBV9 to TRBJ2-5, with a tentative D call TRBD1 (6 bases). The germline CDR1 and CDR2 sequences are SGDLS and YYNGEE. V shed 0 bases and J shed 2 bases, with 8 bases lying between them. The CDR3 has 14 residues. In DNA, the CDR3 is TGTGCCAGCAGCGTAGGGACAGTTCAAGAGACCCAGTACTTC. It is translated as CASSVGTVQETQYF.

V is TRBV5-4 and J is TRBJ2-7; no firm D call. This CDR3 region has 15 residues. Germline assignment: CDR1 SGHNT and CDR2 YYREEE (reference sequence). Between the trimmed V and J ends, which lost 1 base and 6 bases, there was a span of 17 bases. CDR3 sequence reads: CASSLQSPVRGEQYF. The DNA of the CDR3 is TGTGCCAGCAGCTTGCAGAGCCCCGTCCGTGGCGAGCAGTACTTC. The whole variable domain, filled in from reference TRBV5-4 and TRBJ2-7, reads ETGVTQSPTHLIKTRGQQVTLRCSSQSGHNTVSWYQQALGQGPQFIFQYYREEENGRGNFPPRFSGLQFPNYSSELNVNALELDDSALYLCASSLQSPVRGEQYFGPGTRLTVT.